Listed below are T cell receptor beta chains from one sample, sequenced in a study of blood T cell repertoires in COVID-19. Assay used: immunoSEQ multiplex PCR; TCRdb lists only in-frame clones, some missing. The sample contains some 200,000 clones, 80% of which appear only once. Specimen: PBMCs or T cells enriched from blood (not recorded which). The receptor set was obtained from a woman aged 40 to 50 with acute COVID-19. Both conserved end residues are part of each CDR3. D genes are given only for firm matches. Only part of the rows carry a size: once, few, many, or a class if the clone is expanded.

clone size: .
J gene: TRBJ2-7
D gene: .
V gene: TRBV6-5
CDR3 protein: CASSYRTAYSYEQYF
CDR3 DNA: TGTGCCAGCAGTTACCGAACAGCTTACTCCTACGAGCAGTACTTC

clone size: .
J gene: TRBJ1-5
D gene: TRBD1
V gene: TRBV3-1/TRBV3-2
CDR3 protein: CASSQDGGQGYSQHF
CDR3 DNA: TGTGCCAGCAGCCAAGATGGAGGACAGGGCTACTCCCAGCATTTT

clone size: .
J gene: TRBJ2-2
D gene: .
V gene: TRBV5-1
CDR3 protein: CASSGQNTGELFF
CDR3 DNA: TGCGCCAGCAGCGGGCAGAACACCGGGGAGCTGTTTTTT

clone size: many
J gene: TRBJ1-1
D gene: .
V gene: TRBV6-6
CDR3 protein: CASSSREPNTEAFF
CDR3 DNA: TGTGCCAGCAGTTCCCGGGAACCGAACACTGAAGCTTTCTTT

clone size: few
J gene: TRBJ1-6
D gene: .
V gene: TRBV7-3
CDR3 protein: CASRLGERYNSPLHF
CDR3 DNA: TGTGCCAGCAGGCTAGGGGAAAGATATAATTCACCCCTCCACTTT

clone size: .
J gene: TRBJ2-7
D gene: TRBD1
V gene: TRBV5-1
CDR3 protein: CASSSGTGTYEQYF
CDR3 DNA: TGCGCCAGCAGCTCAGGGACAGGGACCTACGAGCAGTACTTC

clone size: .
J gene: TRBJ1-3
D gene: TRBD1
V gene: TRBV4-3
CDR3 protein: CASSPYTGAGNTIYF
CDR3 DNA: TGCGCCAGCAGCCCATATACAGGGGCTGGAAACACCATATATTTT

clone size: .
J gene: TRBJ1-3
D gene: .
V gene: TRBV7-2
CDR3 protein: CASSLLVTTGISGNTIYF
CDR3 DNA: TGTGCCAGCAGCTTATTAGTGACTACAGGGATCTCTGGAAACACCATATATTTT

clone size: many
J gene: TRBJ1-1
D gene: .
V gene: TRBV5-1
CDR3 protein: CASSLDPTGHLEAFF
CDR3 DNA: TGCGCCAGCAGCTTGGACCCTACAGGGCACTTAGAAGCTTTCTTT

clone size: .
J gene: TRBJ2-7
D gene: TRBD2
V gene: TRBV18
CDR3 protein: CASSPPDAGGGEQYF
CDR3 DNA: TGTGCCAGCTCACCACCGGATGCGGGAGGGGGCGAGCAGTACTTC

clone size: .
J gene: TRBJ2-7
D gene: .
V gene: TRBV19
CDR3 protein: CASSIGAGVHEQYF
CDR3 DNA: TGTGCCAGTAGTATCGGTGCAGGGGTCCACGAGCAGTACTTC

clone size: once
J gene: TRBJ1-5
D gene: TRBD1
V gene: TRBV10-3
CDR3 protein: CAISGTGRVGQPQHF
CDR3 DNA: TGTGCCATCAGTGGGACAGGGAGGGTAGGTCAGCCCCAGCATTTT

clone size: .
J gene: TRBJ2-3
D gene: .
V gene: TRBV10-2
CDR3 protein: CATDLRGSTDTQYF
CDR3 DNA: TGCGCCACAGACCTAAGGGGGAGCACAGATACGCAGTATTTT

clone size: few
J gene: TRBJ2-5
D gene: .
V gene: TRBV6-5
CDR3 protein: CASSWREQETQYF
CDR3 DNA: TGTGCCAGCAGTTGGAGGGAGCAAGAGACCCAGTACTTC

clone size: few
J gene: TRBJ2-2
D gene: .
V gene: TRBV3-1/TRBV3-2
CDR3 protein: CASSQSPGSGELFF
CDR3 DNA: TGTGCCAGCAGCCAATCCCCGGGATCCGGGGAGCTGTTTTTT

clone size: .
J gene: TRBJ2-5
D gene: .
V gene: TRBV19
CDR3 protein: CASSISLSSPTAQETQYF
CDR3 DNA: TGTGCCAGTAGTATAAGTCTTTCCTCACCCACTGCTCAAGAGACCCAGTACTTC

clone size: .
J gene: TRBJ2-7
D gene: TRBD2
V gene: TRBV3-1/TRBV3-2
CDR3 protein: CASSQTSGGDEQYF
CDR3 DNA: TGTGCCAGCAGCCAGACCAGCGGGGGCGACGAGCAGTACTTC

clone size: .
J gene: TRBJ2-7
D gene: TRBD1
V gene: TRBV6-2/TRBV6-3
CDR3 protein: CASSTRDRPYEQYF
CDR3 DNA: TGTGCCAGCAGCACCCGGGACAGGCCCTACGAGCAGTACTTC

clone size: .
J gene: TRBJ1-4
D gene: .
V gene: TRBV5-1
CDR3 protein: CATAPTGLTNEKLFF
CDR3 DNA: TGCGCCACCGCCCCTACAGGGTTAACTAATGAAAAACTGTTTTTT

clone size: .
J gene: TRBJ1-3
D gene: TRBD1
V gene: TRBV9
CDR3 protein: CASSARDRGGNTIYF
CDR3 DNA: TGTGCCAGCAGCGCCCGGGACAGGGGAGGAAACACCATATATTTT

clone size: .
J gene: TRBJ2-1
D gene: TRBD2
V gene: TRBV5-1
CDR3 protein: CASSLRLAGGDEQFF
CDR3 DNA: TGCGCCAGCAGCTTAAGGCTAGCGGGAGGTGATGAGCAGTTCTTC

clone size: .
J gene: TRBJ1-1
D gene: .
V gene: TRBV6-6
CDR3 protein: CASSYSSRDTEAFF
CDR3 DNA: TGTGCCAGCAGTTACTCCTCCAGGGACACTGAAGCTTTCTTT

clone size: .
J gene: TRBJ2-2
D gene: .
V gene: TRBV7-3
CDR3 protein: CASSLTSQGSGELFF
CDR3 DNA: TGTGCCAGCAGCTTAACGTCACAGGGTAGCGGGGAGCTGTTTTTT

clone size: few
J gene: TRBJ1-2
D gene: .
V gene: TRBV6-6
CDR3 protein: CASSYFDRSYGYTF
CDR3 DNA: TGTGCCAGCAGTTACTTCGACAGGAGCTATGGCTACACCTTC

clone size: .
J gene: TRBJ1-2
D gene: .
V gene: TRBV6-5
CDR3 protein: CASTPGEHYGYTF
CDR3 DNA: TGTGCCAGCACCCCCGGAGAGCACTATGGCTACACCTTC

clone size: .
J gene: TRBJ2-1
D gene: .
V gene: TRBV20-1
CDR3 protein: CSASSGNEQFF
CDR3 DNA: TGCAGTGCTAGTTCGGGGAATGAGCAGTTCTTC

clone size: .
J gene: TRBJ2-1
D gene: .
V gene: TRBV5-1
CDR3 protein: CASSQDSSSYNEQFF
CDR3 DNA: TGCGCCAGCAGCCAGGACAGTAGCTCCTACAATGAGCAGTTCTTC

clone size: .
J gene: TRBJ2-3
D gene: .
V gene: TRBV4-2
CDR3 protein: CASSGGRLTSTDTQYF
CDR3 DNA: TGTGCCAGCAGCGGAGGACGCTTGACTAGCACAGATACGCAGTATTTT

clone size: once
J gene: TRBJ2-2
D gene: .
V gene: TRBV6-5
CDR3 protein: CASRSGSDTGELFF
CDR3 DNA: TGTGCCAGCAGGTCCGGGAGCGACACCGGGGAGCTGTTTTTT

clone size: .
J gene: TRBJ1-6
D gene: .
V gene: TRBV5-1
CDR3 protein: CASSLAGAQYQSPLHF
CDR3 DNA: TGCGCCAGCAGCTTGGCAGGGGCACAATATCAATCACCCCTCCACTTT

clone size: once
J gene: TRBJ1-2
D gene: .
V gene: TRBV7-8
CDR3 protein: CASSLEGEWGYGYTF
CDR3 DNA: TGTGCCAGCAGCTTAGAGGGAGAGTGGGGCTATGGCTACACCTTC

clone size: .
J gene: TRBJ2-2
D gene: .
V gene: TRBV14
CDR3 protein: CASSQVAGKATGELFF
CDR3 DNA: TGTGCCAGCAGCCAAGTAGCAGGGAAGGCCACCGGGGAGCTGTTTTTT

clone size: .
J gene: TRBJ1-2
D gene: TRBD1
V gene: TRBV29-1
CDR3 protein: CSVGELDRPLSGGYTF
CDR3 DNA: TGCAGCGTTGGGGAACTGGACAGGCCCCTCTCGGGAGGCTACACCTTC

clone size: .
J gene: TRBJ1-1
D gene: .
V gene: TRBV7-9
CDR3 protein: CASSLYGVNTEAFF
CDR3 DNA: TGTGCCAGCAGCTTATACGGAGTGAACACTGAAGCTTTCTTT

clone size: .
J gene: TRBJ1-5
D gene: .
V gene: TRBV28
CDR3 protein: CASSLPAPLSQHF
CDR3 DNA: TGTGCCAGCAGTTTACCCGCCCCCCTATCCCAGCATTTT

clone size: few
J gene: TRBJ1-6
D gene: TRBD1
V gene: TRBV30
CDR3 protein: CAWSVGRVAGGSPLHF
CDR3 DNA: TGTGCCTGGAGTGTAGGAAGGGTCGCAGGGGGGTCACCCCTCCACTTT

clone size: .
J gene: TRBJ1-1
D gene: .
V gene: TRBV28
CDR3 protein: CASSYRGIPEAFF
CDR3 DNA: TGTGCCAGCAGCTACCGGGGGATCCCTGAAGCTTTCTTT

clone size: few
J gene: TRBJ1-2
D gene: .
V gene: TRBV5-6
CDR3 protein: CASSSDGANYGYTF
CDR3 DNA: TGTGCCAGCAGCTCCGACGGAGCTAACTATGGCTACACCTTC

clone size: .
J gene: TRBJ2-3
D gene: TRBD1
V gene: TRBV23-1
CDR3 protein: CASSHPVRSGTGFADTQYF
CDR3 DNA: TGCGCCAGCAGTCACCCAGTCCGGTCTGGGACAGGGTTTGCAGATACGCAGTATTTT

clone size: .
J gene: TRBJ2-2
D gene: TRBD2
V gene: TRBV5-1
CDR3 protein: CASSYTGGAGELFF
CDR3 DNA: TGCGCCAGCAGCTATACCGGGGGGGCCGGGGAGCTGTTTTTT

clone size: few
J gene: TRBJ1-1
D gene: TRBD1
V gene: TRBV28
CDR3 protein: CASRIPTGAFF
CDR3 DNA: TGTGCCAGCAGAATCCCGACAGGGGCTTTCTTT

clone size: .
J gene: TRBJ2-1
D gene: .
V gene: TRBV18
CDR3 protein: CASSPRGSSYNEQFF
CDR3 DNA: TGTGCCAGCTCTCCCCGGGGTAGCTCCTACAATGAGCAGTTCTTC

clone size: once
J gene: TRBJ1-5
D gene: TRBD1
V gene: TRBV5-3
CDR3 protein: CARSPRGRGLYQPQHF
CDR3 DNA: TGTGCCAGAAGCCCCCGGGGCAGGGGGCTTTACCAGCCCCAGCATTTT

clone size: .
J gene: TRBJ1-6
D gene: .
V gene: TRBV12-3/TRBV12-4
CDR3 protein: CASSFAGSPLHF
CDR3 DNA: TGTGCCAGCAGTTTTGCCGGGTCACCCCTCCACTTT

clone size: few
J gene: TRBJ2-7
D gene: TRBD2
V gene: TRBV19
CDR3 protein: CASRATSGRGSYEQYF
CDR3 DNA: TGTGCCAGTAGAGCGACTAGCGGGAGAGGGTCCTACGAGCAGTACTTC

clone size: few
J gene: TRBJ1-6
D gene: TRBD1
V gene: TRBV5-6
CDR3 protein: CASSFLSSTGGTSPLHF
CDR3 DNA: TGTGCCAGCAGCTTCCTCTCGTCCACAGGGGGAACATCACCCCTCCACTTT

clone size: .
J gene: TRBJ1-2
D gene: .
V gene: TRBV28
CDR3 protein: CASSPSYGYTF
CDR3 DNA: TGTGCCAGCAGCCCGTCTTATGGCTACACCTTC

clone size: .
J gene: TRBJ1-1
D gene: .
V gene: TRBV21-1
CDR3 protein: CASSKRGSPNTEAFF
CDR3 DNA: TGTGCCAGCAGCAAACGGGGATCGCCGAACACTGAAGCTTTCTTT

clone size: .
J gene: TRBJ2-6
D gene: .
V gene: TRBV4-1
CDR3 protein: CASSLRGSGANVLTF
CDR3 DNA: TGCGCCAGCAGCCTAAGGGGCTCTGGGGCCAACGTCCTGACTTTC

clone size: .
J gene: TRBJ2-2
D gene: TRBD2
V gene: TRBV5-6
CDR3 protein: CASSLGRAGELFF
CDR3 DNA: TGTGCCAGCAGCCTTGGGAGGGCCGGGGAGCTGTTTTTT

clone size: .
J gene: TRBJ2-2
D gene: TRBD1
V gene: TRBV25-1
CDR3 protein: CASRRDRETGELFF
CDR3 DNA: TGTGCCAGCAGGCGGGACAGGGAAACCGGGGAGCTGTTTTTT

clone size: .
J gene: TRBJ2-5
D gene: TRBD1
V gene: TRBV28
CDR3 protein: CASRPQGTGVETQYF
CDR3 DNA: TGTGCCAGCAGACCCCAGGGAACAGGGGTAGAGACCCAGTACTTC

clone size: .
J gene: TRBJ2-3
D gene: .
V gene: TRBV19
CDR3 protein: CATTIGGTSDTQYF
CDR3 DNA: TGTGCCACTACGATAGGCGGGACCTCGGATACGCAGTATTTT

clone size: once
J gene: TRBJ2-5
D gene: TRBD1
V gene: TRBV7-3
CDR3 protein: CASSTGQADGETQYF
CDR3 DNA: TGTGCCAGCAGCACCGGACAGGCCGATGGAGAGACCCAGTACTTC

clone size: .
J gene: TRBJ1-1
D gene: .
V gene: TRBV3-1/TRBV3-2
CDR3 protein: CASSQGGLNTEAFF
CDR3 DNA: TGTGCCAGCAGCCAAGGAGGGTTGAACACTGAAGCTTTCTTT

clone size: .
J gene: TRBJ1-6
D gene: .
V gene: TRBV9
CDR3 protein: CASSPWTATNSPLHF
CDR3 DNA: TGTGCCAGCAGCCCATGGACAGCTACGAATTCACCCCTCCACTTT

clone size: few
J gene: TRBJ2-3
D gene: .
V gene: TRBV5-6
CDR3 protein: CASSLGGSEPRRGTQYF
CDR3 DNA: TGTGCCAGCAGCTTGGGTGGTAGCGAGCCGAGGAGGGGTACGCAGTATTTT

clone size: .
J gene: TRBJ2-1
D gene: TRBD1
V gene: TRBV20-1
CDR3 protein: CSASEGAGTYNEQFF
CDR3 DNA: TGCAGTGCTAGTGAGGGGGCAGGGACCTACAATGAGCAGTTCTTC

clone size: .
J gene: TRBJ2-3
D gene: TRBD1
V gene: TRBV30
CDR3 protein: CAWSWDRVAADTQYF
CDR3 DNA: TGTGCCTGGAGTTGGGACAGGGTGGCCGCAGATACGCAGTATTTT